These 23 T cell receptor beta chains were all obtained from the same sample, sequenced in a study of esophageal squamous cell carcinoma under preoperative chemotherapy. From the PCR reads, TCRdb called clonotypes with MiXCR, one entry per CDR3 protein. Of roughly 32,000 distinct CDR3 sequences in the sample, roughly 48% were seen once. Time point reported: before preoperative PTX-NDP chemotherapy. The sample was collected from a patient given preoperative chemotherapy. All receptors derive from a human donor with esophageal squamous cell carcinoma. The donor label of this sample is uncertain.

In nucleotides, the CDR3 is TGTGCCAGCAGCGGAGCCGGGCGCCGTGCCCAAAACACCCAGTACTTC. This codes for CASSGAGRRAQNTQYF. The chain carries TRBV7-2 and TRBJ2-4; D not resolved. Germline lookup yields CDR1 SGHTA and CDR2 FQGNSA. This CDR3 region has 16 residues. The V end lost 5 bases, the J end lost 13 bases, and 27 bases lay between the germline ends.

This chain links TRBV18 with TRBJ2-3; no definite D call. V dropped 2 bases and J dropped 4 bases, with 25 bases sitting between them. CDR3 length equals 19 residues. CDR1 is KGHSH and CDR2 is LQKENI in the germline V gene. CDR3 nucleotides: TGTGCCAGCTCACCAACCCCCCTATTGGTACTCACTACGGCAGATACGCAGTATTTT. Amino acids: CASSPTPLLVLTTADTQYF.

The rearrangement joins TRBV19 to TRBJ2-6; a possible D gene is TRBD2 (8 bases). Looked up from germline, CDR1 is LNHDA and CDR2 is SQIVND (reference sequence). This CDR3 has 17 residues. V lost 4 bases and J lost 2, with 15 bases in between. CDR3 sequence (DNA): TGTGCCAGTAGTACGGGACTAGGGGGCGCTGGGGCCAACGTCCTGACTTTC. Encoded protein: CASSTGLGGAGANVLTF.

A word on this clonotype: Its ends do not fully match the called genes, so a read error is possible. The chain links TRBV7-9 to TRBJ2-5, with D perhaps matching TRBD1 (5 bases). The CDR3 totals 15 residues. CDR1 is SEHNR and CDR2 is FQNEAQ in the germline V gene (reference sequence). CDR3 protein: CATGPGQGGQDTQYF. DNA of the CDR3: TGTGCCACCGGGCCTGGGCAGGGTGGCCAAGACACCCAGTACTTC.

This clonotype has a count of ten or more. V usage is TRBV5-6 and J usage is TRBJ2-5, with 12 bases that match TRBD2. The CDR3 extends over 15 amino acids. The J segment lost 3 bases and the V segment lost 2 bases, leaving 2 bases of the junction unmatched. CDR1 SGHDT and CDR2 YYEEEE come from the germline V gene. The DNA for the CDR3 is TGTGCCAGCAGCTTCCTAGCGGGAGGGGAAGAGACCCAGTACTTC. Translated, it gives CASSFLAGGEETQYF.

This clonotype has ten or more counts. A much larger clonotype is one base distant, so this may be a read error. This chain joins TRBV7-2 and TRBJ2-1; the D gene is possibly TRBD1 (5 bases). CDR1 and CDR2 (germline): SGHTA, FQGNSA. This CDR3 spans 12 amino acids. V gave up 4 bases and J gave up 10 bases, with 11 bases separating them. CDR3 sequence reads: CASSYDWGEQFF. Written as DNA, the CDR3 is TGTGCCAGCAGCTATGACTGGGGCGAGCAGTTCTTC.

In this sample, this clonotype turned up a few times. Germline and junction disagree at one end, which may indicate a read error. This sequence joins TRBV7-9 and TRBJ2-5; D is tentatively TRBD1 or TRBD2 (6 bases each). Germline V gives CDR1 SEHNR, CDR2 FQNEAQ (reference sequence). The CDR3 runs to 16 residues. For the CDR3, the DNA is TGTGCCAGCGGGGGGCTTGGGGGCCGGGACCCAGAGACCCAGTATTTC. The encoded protein is CASGGLGGRDPETQYF.

A word on this clonotype: The junction differs from germline at one of its ends, possibly a read error. The rearrangement links TRBV7-2 to TRBJ2-3; D is unclear. The V gene's germline CDR1 is SGHTA and CDR2 FQGNSA. This CDR3 comprises 14 residues. CDR3 nucleotides: TGTGGCAGCTCGAGGCTGTGTGCCAAAGACACGCAGTATTTC. Residues: CGSSRLCAKDTQYF.

V is TRBV12-3 or TRBV12-4 and J is TRBJ1-1; D ambiguous. Trimming removed 6 bases at V and 1 base at J, with 9 bases between. This CDR3 is 13 amino acids long. The CDR3, as DNA: TGTGCCAGCAGCCCCGACAAGAACACTGAAGCTTTCTTT. As protein: CASSPDKNTEAFF.

This clonotype was detected ten times or more. The chain recombines TRBV11-3 with TRBJ2-5, with 8 nucleotides matching TRBD2. V lost 7 bases to trimming and J lost 2 bases; unmatched junction nucleotides: 12. CDR1 and CDR2 from the germline V gene are SGHNT and YENEEA. The length of the CDR3 is 16 residues. The chain's CDR3 is CASTQVLTGGQETQYF. The CDR3 DNA is TGTGCCAGCACCCAAGTACTAACGGGGGGGCAAGAGACCCAGTACTTC.

This clonotype is medium-sized (0.01 to 0.1%). Germline is not matched at one junction end, which may reflect a read error. This chain connects TRBV7-7 to TRBJ2-3; D gene uncertain. There are 13 residues in the CDR3. Germline V CDR1 and CDR2: SSHAT, FNYEAQ (reference sequence). The CDR3 loop is CASSVDGADTQYF. The DNA of the CDR3 is TGTGCTAGCAGCGTAGACGGCGCAGATACGCAGTATTTT. The whole variable domain, remainder taken from reference TRBV7-7 and TRBJ2-3, is GAGVSQSPRYKVTKRGQDVTLRCDPISSHATLYWYQQALGQGPEFLTYFNYEAQPDKSGLPSDRFSAERPEGSISTLTIQRTEQRDSAMYRCASSVDGADTQYFGPGTRLTVL.

This clonotype was detected once. The conserved phenylalanine or tryptophan normally closing the CDR3 is absent here, so this likely arose from a read error. The DNA is left out, because the CDR3 cannot be placed on it with certainty; the CDR3 is given as TCRdb lists it. The V and J genes are TRBV6-5 and TRBJ2-5; the table's D call, TRBD1, was not checked against the DNA. Germline V gene data show CDR1 as MNHEY and CDR2 as SVGAGI. 13 amino acids form the CDR3, both terminal residues included. CDR3 in amino acids: CASSYSYLGARYS.

This clonotype is classed as medium-sized. This chain links TRBV6-6 with TRBJ2-1; D is unresolved. Per the germline V gene, CDR1 is MNHNY and CDR2 is SVGAGI (reference sequence). The CDR3 length is 16 residues. V shed 4 bases and J shed 1 base, with 14 bases lying between them. CDR3 nucleotides: TGTGCCAGCAGTTTCCGTGACCCTGCATCCTACAATGAGCAGTTCTTC. Protein: CASSFRDPASYNEQFF.

V usage is TRBV7-9 and J usage is TRBJ2-5; tentative D call: TRBD2 (6 bases). The length of the CDR3 is 19 residues. In germline, CDR1 is SEHNR, CDR2 FQNEAQ (reference sequence). V was clipped by 5 bases and J by 11 bases, with 36 bases between them. In DNA form, the CDR3 reads TGTGCCAGCAGCGCCCGCCCCGAGAGGAGGGGCCCTAGCACAGATACGCAGTACTTC. This codes for CASSARPERRGPSTDTQYF.

The V call is TRBV6-5, the J call TRBJ2-1, with 7 bases that match TRBD1. There are 13 residues in the CDR3. V trimming: 2 bases; J trimming: 13 bases; junction bases outside the gene matches: 8. Germline CDR1 is MNHEY and CDR2 is SVGAGI. CDR3 nucleotides: TGTGCCAGCAGTTACAAGGCTGGGACAGTACAGTTCTTC. Translation gives CASSYKAGTVQFF.

Remarks on this clonotype: Germline is not matched at one junction end, which may reflect a read error. DNA for the CDR3: TGTGGCAGCGGGAGGCGCGGGGCCAAAGACACGCAGTACTTC. It specifies CGSGRRGAKDTQYF. The rearrangement links TRBV7-2 to TRBJ2-3, with 9 nucleotides matching TRBD2. The DNA end is a closer match to TRBJ2-7, so the J assignment may be wrong. Germline lookup yields CDR1 SGHTA and CDR2 FQGNSA. The CDR3 loop spans 14 amino acids.

Relative to its sample, this clonotype is medium-sized. Written as DNA, the CDR3 is TGTGCCAGCAGCTTAGTGCCGGTTAGCACAGATACGCAGTATTTT. It specifies CASSLVPVSTDTQYF. This sequence joins TRBV11-3 and TRBJ2-3; D uncertain. This CDR3 spans 15 amino acids. CDR1 is SGHNT, CDR2 YENEEA, per germline. V lost 1 base, J lost 0 bases, and 8 bases lay in between.

This clonotype showed up many times. The gene calls are TRBV7-2 and TRBJ2-5; no definite D call. Between the trimmed V and J ends, which lost 5 bases and 9 bases, there was a span of 13 bases. The CDR3 runs to 12 residues. Germline V gene lookup returns CDR1 SGHTA and CDR2 FQGNSA. CDR3 region: CASSTPPTPQYF. DNA for the CDR3: TGTGCCAGCAGCACCCCCCCCACGCCCCAGTACTTC.

The V call is TRBV7-2, the J call TRBJ2-3; possible D gene TRBD2, 7 bases. This CDR3 is 16 amino acids long. The germline V gene encodes CDR1 SGHTA and CDR2 FQGNSA. With 11 bases removed from V and 9 bases from J, the gap between germline ends came to 30 bases. This CDR3 is CACTVRGGPPGGTQYF. DNA for the CDR3: TGTGCCTGCACGGTACGCGGGGGCCCCCCCGGAGGGACGCAGTATTTT.

Concerning this clonotype: The junction and the germline gene differ at one end; a read error may be behind it. The chain recombines TRBV11-1 with TRBJ2-2; either TRBD1 or TRBD2 may supply D (5 bases each). CDR1 is SGHAT and CDR2 is FQDESV in the germline V gene (reference sequence). The CDR3 sequence is 16 residues long. In DNA form, the CDR3 reads TGTGCCAGCATCGCCAGTGAGGCTGTGACCTCCGGGGCGCTGTTTTTT. It yields the protein CASIASEAVTSGALFF. The full variable domain, in which reference TRBV11-1 and TRBJ2-2 provide the parts outside the CDR3, is EAEVAQSPRYKITEKSQAVAFWCDPISGHATLYWYRQILGQGPELLVQFQDESVVDDSQLPKDRFSAERLKGVDSTLKIQPAELGDSAMYLCASIASEAVTSGALFFGEGSRLTVL.

V gene TRBV5-6 combines with J gene TRBJ2-1, with D unresolved. V lost 0 bases and J 8 bases, leaving 6 bases between the germline ends. The CDR3 spans 12 residues. Per the germline V gene, CDR1 is SGHDT and CDR2 is YYEEEE. The CDR3 sequence is CASSLVRDEQFF. CDR3 bases: TGTGCCAGCAGCTTGGTTAGGGATGAGCAGTTCTTC.

In regard to this clonotype: At one end the junction does not follow the germline gene, possibly because of a read error. The J gene is TRBJ2-3, the V gene TRBV7-1, with D possibly called TRBD1 or TRBD2 (5 bases each). TRBV7-1 is identified as an open reading frame with a role that is uncertain. The CDR3 covers 15 residues. CDR3 protein: CGSSSGLWAKDTQYF. The CDR3, as DNA: TGTGGCAGCAGCTCGGGGCTGTGGGCGAAAGATACGCAGTATTTC.

The chain carries TRBV12-3 or TRBV12-4 and TRBJ2-2; maybe TRBD2 (6 bases). Trimming removed 2 bases at V and 16 bases at J, with 20 bases between. This CDR3 comprises 14 residues. DNA for the CDR3: TGTGCCAGCAGTTTACTGCTAGCGTCCGAGACGCAGTTTTTT. The encoded protein is CASSLLLASETQFF.